Described below is a single T cell receptor beta chain sequence and its context. Unique molecular identifiers were used in preparing the TCRbeta library. One entry per CDR3 protein, called by TCRdb with MiXCR from the PCR reads. The sample shows some 640,000 distinct CDR3 sequences, around 16% of them seen only once. The data were taken from a study of T-cell reconstitution after alpha-beta-depleted transplantation in children. Looked up from germline, CDR1 is SGHKS and CDR2 is YYEKEE (reference sequence). V lost 6 bases, J lost 15 bases, and 16 bases lay in between. This CDR3 is 11 amino acids long. The origin of this receptor is a human donor who donated a stem cell graft to a child with acute myeloid leukemia. This chain connects TRBV5-5 to TRBJ2-1; TRBD2 is a possible D gene (7 bases). This material consisted of PBMCs from the stem cell graft donor, taken from the stem cell graft. The CDR3, as DNA: TGTGCCAGCACGAGGGAGGGGGAGTCGTTCTTC. Encoded protein: CASTREGESFF.